This TCR beta chain was captured by sequencing in a study of patients and donors after allogeneic stem cell transplantation. V was cut by 1 base and J by 10 bases, with 12 bases left in between. This CDR3 is built from 13 residues. The germline V gene has CDR1 MGHRA and CDR2 YSYEKL. TCRdb reprocessed the RT-PCR reads with MiXCR, giving one entry per CDR3 protein. The table includes 70,000 or so distinct CDR3 sequences, about 30% detected once. This TCR was recovered from a human donor who was either an allogeneic HSCT recipient or a stem cell or donor lymphocyte infusion donor (not recorded which). It is not recorded whose cells these are; they may come from a transplant donor. The sequenced material came from blood, either unsorted or a sorted T cell fraction (not recorded which). The chain joins TRBV4-1 to TRBJ2-3; D possibly corresponds to TRBD2 (6 bases). CDR3 sequence (DNA): TGCGCCAGCAGCCAAGTTACTACGGGGGCGCAGTATTTT. Translation gives CASSQVTTGAQYF.